Presented here are 24 T cell receptor beta chains from one specimen sequenced in a study of blood T cell repertoires in COVID-19. Method: immunoSEQ multiplex PCR; TCRdb's copy keeps in-frame clones and lacks some. The data hold roughly 200,000 clones, with 85% observed a single time. Sequencing was done on a sample of PBMCs or T cells enriched from blood (not recorded which). The source is a man aged 40-49 years who had recovered from COVID-19.

This clone has only a few counts. This sequence joins TRBV6-6 and TRBJ2-1, with a possible D match to TRBD2 (5 bases). The CDR3 runs 17 residues. Trimming left V 5 bases short and J 0 bases short, with 17 bases between. The V gene's germline CDR1 is MNHNY and CDR2 SVGAGI (reference sequence). CDR3 sequence (DNA): TGTGCCAGCAGTCGTCTCGTTAGCGTAAGCTCCTACAATGAGCAGTTCTTC. This encodes CASSRLVSVSSYNEQFF.

The V call is TRBV5-6, the J call TRBJ1-1; the match to TRBD1 covers 10 bases. J was trimmed by 0 bases and V by 3 bases; bases with no gene match: 8. Germline loops: CDR1 SGHDT, CDR2 YYEEEE. The CDR3 runs 17 residues. The CDR3 nucleotides read TGTGCCAGCAGCTCGTCCCGGGACAGGGGAATGAACACTGAAGCTTTCTTT. Translating gives CASSSSRDRGMNTEAFF.

The genes are TRBV19 and TRBJ2-2, with 7 bases that match TRBD1. This CDR3 is 15 amino acids long. The J segment lost 1 base and the V segment lost 4 bases, leaving 3 bases of the junction unmatched. The germline CDR1 and CDR2 sequences are LNHDA and SQIVND (reference sequence). CDR3 nucleotide sequence: TGTGCCAGTAGTACCAGACAGGGGAACACCGGGGAGCTGTTTTTT. This gives the protein CASSTRQGNTGELFF.

The rearrangement links TRBV6-5 to TRBJ2-5; 7 positions match TRBD1. The V gene's germline CDR1 is MNHEY and CDR2 SVGAGI. V lost 3 bases and J lost 4; bases outside the gene matches: 8. The CDR3 has 15 residues. In nucleotides, the CDR3 is TGTGCCAGCAGTTATGGGACAGCCAACCGAGAGACCCAGTACTTC. Residues: CASSYGTANRETQYF.

This clone came up once. V gene TRBV18 combines with J gene TRBJ2-3; possibly TRBD2 for D (6 bases). Germline CDR1 KGHSH, CDR2 LQKENI. The CDR3 has 13 amino acids. Trimming removed 8 bases at V and 3 bases at J, with 12 bases between. The CDR3 DNA follows: TGTGCCAGCCTCACCGGGGGAACAGATACGCAGTATTTT. Its translation: CASLTGGTDTQYF.

The chain joins TRBV30 to TRBJ1-2; D is possibly TRBD1 (5 bases). CDR1 and CDR2 (germline): GTSNPN, SVGIG (reference sequence). This CDR3 comprises 13 residues. Deletions cut 0 bases from V and 4 bases from J, with 9 bases between. The CDR3 is CAWSVQGAYGYTF. The CDR3 bases are TGTGCCTGGAGTGTCCAGGGTGCCTATGGCTACACCTTC. Based on the CDR3 plus reference TRBV30 and TRBJ1-2, the full variable domain is SQTIHQWPATLVQPVGSPLSLECTVEGTSNPNLYWYRQAAGRGLQLLFYSVGIGQISSEVPQNLSASRPQDRQFILSSKKLLLSDSGFYLCAWSVQGAYGYTFGSGTRLTVV.

The genes are TRBV3-1 (or the pseudogene TRBV3-2) and TRBJ1-5; no definite D call. Trimming removed 2 bases from V and 6 bases from J, with 14 bases in between. The germline V gene encodes CDR1 LGHDT and CDR2 YNNKEL (reference sequence). The CDR3 sequence is 15 residues long. CDR3 DNA: TGTGCCAGCAGCCAAAGAGGCCTAGCCGGTCAGCCCCAGCATTTT. Its protein is CASSQRGLAGQPQHF.

This chain uses TRBV9 with TRBJ2-1, with 7 bases fitting TRBD2. Germline V gives CDR1 SGDLS, CDR2 YYNGEE. V lost 3 bases, J lost 8 bases, and 11 bases stayed unmatched. The CDR3 extends over 15 amino acids. CDR3 protein: CASSGSGLPNHEQFF. DNA of the CDR3: TGTGCCAGCAGCGGATCGGGACTACCTAACCATGAGCAGTTCTTC. Together with reference TRBV9 and TRBJ2-1, the CDR3 gives the full variable domain: DSGVTQTPKHLITATGQRVTLRCSPRSGDLSVYWYQQSLDQGLQFLIQYYNGEERAKGNILERFSAQQFPDLHSELNLSSLELGDSALYFCASSGSGLPNHEQFFGPGTRLTVL.

V gene TRBV6-1 combines with J gene TRBJ2-7, with 8 nucleotides matching TRBD1. V lost 1 base to trimming and J lost 4 bases; unmatched junction nucleotides: 6. The CDR3 contains 15 residues. Germline CDR1 MNHNS, CDR2 SASEGT. CDR3 region: CASSEGHGQGYEQYF. For the CDR3, the DNA is TGTGCCAGCAGTGAAGGCCACGGACAGGGTTACGAGCAGTACTTC.

This chain uses TRBV3-1 (or the pseudogene TRBV3-2) with TRBJ2-7; possibly TRBD2 for D (6 bases). The V end was cut by 0 bases, the J end by 5 bases, with 20 bases between. This CDR3 has 17 amino acids. The germline gives CDR1 LGHDT, CDR2 YNNKEL (reference sequence). The CDR3 is CASSQDPGMGGSHEQYF. CDR3 nucleotide sequence: TGTGCCAGCAGCCAAGATCCGGGCATGGGGGGATCCCACGAGCAGTACTTC.

The genes are TRBV7-3 and TRBJ1-1; TRBD1 is a possible D gene (5 bases). With 6 bases removed from V and 6 bases from J, the gap between germline ends came to 14 bases. This CDR3 contains 13 residues. Germline V gene sequence: CDR1 SGHTA, CDR2 FQGTGA. The CDR3 loop is CASSYLQGAEAFF. CDR3 bases: TGTGCCAGCAGTTACCTCCAGGGTGCTGAAGCTTTCTTT. The complete variable domain, with remaining parts taken from reference TRBV7-3 and TRBJ1-1, reads GAGVSQTPSNKVTEKGKYVELRCDPISGHTALYWYRQSLGQGPEFLIYFQGTGAADDSGLPNDRFFAVRPEGSVSTLKIQRTERGDSAVYLCASSYLQGAEAFFGQGTRLTVV.

The chain uses TRBV24-1 and TRBJ1-5, with 8 bases identical to TRBD1. V was clipped by 5 bases and J by 6 bases; unmatched bases: 5. This CDR3 has 14 amino acids. Germline V CDR1 and CDR2: KGHDR, SFDVKD. CDR3 in DNA: TGTGCCACCAGTGTCGGACAGGGTGGTCAGCCCCAGCATTTT. This gives the protein CATSVGQGGQPQHF.

J is TRBJ1-2 and V is TRBV6-1, with D unclear. Germline V CDR1 and CDR2: MNHNS, SASEGT. CDR3 length equals 15 residues. Trimming removed 1 base at V and 6 bases at J, with 15 bases between. In DNA, the CDR3 is TGTGCCAGCAGTGAAGTGGGGAGTGTGGAACATGGCTACACCTTC. It specifies CASSEVGSVEHGYTF.

This chain joins TRBV7-3 and TRBJ2-1; 7 bases are a match to TRBD2. V lost 5 bases and J lost 2; bases outside the gene matches: 21. Germline CDR1 and CDR2: SGHTA and FQGTGA. The CDR3 spans 20 residues. CDR3 residues: CASSHRAQGGGSNPYNEQFF. CDR3 nucleotides: TGTGCCAGCAGCCACCGGGCTCAGGGTGGCGGGAGCAACCCCTACAATGAGCAGTTCTTC.

Only a few counts were recorded for this clone. The chain is built from TRBV2 and TRBJ1-5; no reliable D call. Per germline, CDR1 SNHLY and CDR2 FYNNEI. Trimming left V 8 bases short and J 5 bases short, with 10 bases between. The CDR3 contains 12 residues. CDR3 sequence (DNA): TGTGCCAGCGGCGGGGAAGATCAGCCCCAGCATTTT. Its protein product is CASGGEDQPQHF.

In its sample, this clone was seen once. This chain connects TRBV11-1 to TRBJ2-7; 7 bases agree with TRBD1. CDR3 size: 13 residues. V dropped 5 bases and J dropped 6; count of bases not matched to a gene: 7. Germline V gene sequence: CDR1 SGHAT, CDR2 FQDESV (reference sequence). CDR3 sequence (DNA): TGTGCCAGCAGCCCTGACAGGGCCTCCGAGCAGTACTTC. As protein: CASSPDRASEQYF. The full variable domain, with the rest looked up from reference TRBV11-1 and TRBJ2-7, is EAEVAQSPRYKITEKSQAVAFWCDPISGHATLYWYRQILGQGPELLVQFQDESVVDDSQLPKDRFSAERLKGVDSTLKIQPAELGDSAMYLCASSPDRASEQYFGPGTRLTVT.

This chain links TRBV2 with TRBJ1-2; 11 bases are shared with TRBD1. The V and J ends lost 6 bases and 4 bases, in that order; junction bases with no gene match: 7. The germline V gene has CDR1 SNHLY and CDR2 FYNNEI. This CDR3 contains 15 residues. CDR3 DNA: TGTGCCAGCAGAGGCGGGACAGGGGGAGGCTATGGCTACACCTTC. It yields the protein CASRGGTGGGYGYTF.

The chain links TRBV5-4 to TRBJ2-2, with 7 bases matching TRBD1. The CDR3 is made up of 15 amino acids. Looked up from germline, CDR1 is SGHNT and CDR2 is YYREEE (reference sequence). With V trimmed by 2 bases and J by 5 bases, 6 bases remained unmatched. CDR3 bases: TGTGCCAGCAGCTTCCGACAGGGAAGGACCGGGGAGCTGTTTTTT. It is translated as CASSFRQGRTGELFF.

The chain uses TRBV9 and TRBJ2-5, with 8 bases that match TRBD1. The V and J ends lost 4 bases and 2 bases, in that order; junction bases with no gene match: 10. Looked up from germline, CDR1 is SGDLS and CDR2 is YYNGEE. The CDR3 is made up of 16 amino acids. The CDR3 nucleotides read TGTGCCAGCAGCCGACGGACAGGGAATCGGCAAGAGACCCAGTACTTC. Amino acids: CASSRRTGNRQETQYF.

This clone was counted between two and nine times. This chain uses TRBV19 with TRBJ2-2; 16 bases are shared with TRBD2. The CDR3 sequence is 17 residues long. After removal of 4 bases from V and 6 bases from J, the junction contained 5 bases not matched to a gene. CDR1 and CDR2 (germline): LNHDA, SQIVND (reference sequence). CDR3 bases: TGTGCCAGTAGTAGGGGACTAGCGGGAGGGCCGGCCGGGGAGCTGTTTTTT. This encodes CASSRGLAGGPAGELFF.

The chain is built from TRBV18 and TRBJ1-2, with D tentatively TRBD1 (6 bases). Germline assignment: CDR1 KGHSH and CDR2 LQKENI. This CDR3 is built from 15 residues. V was shortened by 5 bases and J by 5 bases, with 18 bases between the two germline ends. As DNA, the CDR3 is TGTGCCAGCTCAAGCACACAGGGCCAAAAATATGGCTACACCTTC. Its translation: CASSSTQGQKYGYTF.

Here the CDR3 DNA reads TGTGCCAGCAGCCGGACTAGCGGGACCTACGAGCAGTACTTC. It yields the protein CASSRTSGTYEQYF. The chain carries TRBV4-2 and TRBJ2-7, with 12 bases that match TRBD2. The V and J ends lost 4 bases and 2 bases, in that order; junction bases with no gene match: 0. The CDR3 length is 14 residues. Per germline, CDR1 LGHNA and CDR2 YNFKEQ.

This chain joins TRBV18 and TRBJ2-7, with a tentative D call TRBD1 (5 bases). The CDR3 loop spans 14 amino acids. Germline-derived CDR1 and CDR2 are KGHSH and LQKENI. Between the trimmed V and J ends, which lost 4 bases and 2 bases, there was a span of 12 bases. CDR3 bases: TGTGCCAGCTCACACACCGCAGGGCCCTACGAGCAGTACTTC. This codes for CASSHTAGPYEQYF. Combining the CDR3 with reference TRBV18 and TRBJ2-7 gives the whole variable domain NAGVMQNPRHLVRRRGQEARLRCSPMKGHSHVYWYRQLPEEGLKFMVYLQKENIIDESGMPKERFSAEFPKEGPSILRIQQVVRGDSAAYFCASSHTAGPYEQYFGPGTRLTVT.

The rearrangement joins TRBV9 to TRBJ1-4; D might be TRBD1 (6 bases). From germline, CDR1 is SGDLS and CDR2 YYNGEE. The CDR3 length is 13 residues. Trimming stripped 0 bases from V and 10 bases from J, with 10 bases between. The CDR3 protein is CASSVDRDGKLFF. The CDR3 DNA follows: TGTGCCAGCAGCGTAGACAGGGATGGAAAACTGTTTTTT. Together with reference TRBV9 and TRBJ1-4, the CDR3 gives the full variable domain: DSGVTQTPKHLITATGQRVTLRCSPRSGDLSVYWYQQSLDQGLQFLIQYYNGEERAKGNILERFSAQQFPDLHSELNLSSLELGDSALYFCASSVDRDGKLFFGSGTQLSVL.